A single sample gave rise to the 16 T cell receptor beta chains below, sequenced in a study of shared clonotypes between healthy human individuals. Sequencing used immunoSEQ multiplex PCR; TCRdb keeps in-frame clones, though not all of them. Of hundreds of thousands of clones in the sample, about 96% are singletons; the top ten hold approximately 0.062%. The source material was naive CD4+ T cells sorted from blood. Subset given: CD45RA+ positively selected. These receptors all stem from a woman in her 30s in good health.

V usage is TRBV4-1 and J usage is TRBJ1-5; no definite D call. The CDR3 is 14 residues long. Looked up from germline, CDR1 is MGHRA and CDR2 is YSYEKL. V was cut by 2 bases and J by 4 bases, with 9 bases left in between. The CDR3 sequence: CASSQPGENQPQHF. The CDR3 DNA is TGCGCCAGCAGCCAACCTGGGGAAAATCAGCCCCAGCATTTT.

The chain uses TRBV7-2 and TRBJ2-7, with D possibly matching TRBD2 (6 bases). This CDR3 contains 13 residues. Trimming shortened V by 5 bases and J by 6 bases, and 14 bases separated the two germline ends. The germline CDR1 and CDR2 sequences are SGHTA and FQGNSA. This CDR3 is CASSQRTTGEQYF. The DNA for the CDR3 is TGTGCCAGCAGCCAAAGGACTACCGGCGAGCAGTACTTC.

The DNA of the CDR3 is TGTGCCAGCAGCTTATATGGCAGTTCTAGCACAGATACGCAGTATTTT. It specifies CASSLYGSSSTDTQYF. The gene calls are TRBV7-2 and TRBJ2-3; D remains unclear. V dropped 2 bases and J dropped 0 bases, with 12 bases sitting between them. Germline CDR1 is SGHTA and CDR2 is FQGNSA. This CDR3 comprises 16 residues.

V and J are TRBV10-1 and TRBJ1-5; TRBD1 might be the D (5 bases). The CDR3 has 19 amino acids. Trimming pared 3 bases from V and 0 bases from J, leaving 21 bases between. Per the germline V gene, CDR1 is WNHNN and CDR2 is SYGVQD (reference sequence). In DNA, the CDR3 is TGCGCCAGCAGTGACACCGGGACCAGAGGGATTAATAGCAATCAGCCCCAGCATTTT. Translating gives CASSDTGTRGINSNQPQHF.

V gene TRBV28 combines with J gene TRBJ1-5; D is unresolved. Germline CDR1 is MDHEN and CDR2 is SYDVKM. This CDR3 comprises 15 residues. The V end lost 7 bases, the J end lost 0 bases, and 13 bases lay between the germline ends. The CDR3 region is CASTLGRYSNQPQHF. The CDR3 DNA sequence: TGTGCCAGCACCTTGGGGAGGTATAGCAATCAGCCCCAGCATTTT.

J is TRBJ1-1 and V is TRBV5-1, with D uncertain. The germline CDR1 and CDR2 sequences are SGHRS and YFSETQ. Trimming took 2 bases from V and 1 from J, leaving 6 bases between them. The CDR3 has 13 amino acids. In DNA form, the CDR3 reads TGCGCCAGCAGCTTTTCTGAGAACACTGAAGCTTTCTTT. Translated: CASSFSENTEAFF.

The rearrangement links TRBV5-4 to TRBJ1-2; 8 bases map to TRBD1. The CDR3 is 13 residues long. The V and J ends lost 3 bases and 4 bases, in that order; junction bases with no gene match: 2. Germline CDR1 SGHNT, CDR2 YYREEE (reference sequence). CDR3 region: CASSSDRAYGYTF. The DNA for the CDR3 is TGTGCCAGCAGCTCGGACAGGGCCTATGGCTACACCTTC.

The chain combines TRBV2 with TRBJ2-7, with 8 bases identical to TRBD2. Germline assignment: CDR1 SNHLY and CDR2 FYNNEI. The V and J ends lost 4 bases and 6 bases, in that order; junction bases with no gene match: 11. This CDR3 comprises 15 residues. This chain's CDR3 is CASSVISGTFGEQYF. CDR3 nucleotides: TGTGCCAGCAGTGTAATTAGCGGGACCTTTGGCGAGCAGTACTTC.

With regard to this clone: The sample holds other DNA sequences that translate to the same CDR3. The V and J genes are TRBV18 and TRBJ1-2, with TRBD1 as a possible D gene (6 bases). V dropped 3 bases and J dropped 8 bases, with 10 bases sitting between them. CDR3 length equals 12 residues. Germline V gene data show CDR1 as KGHSH and CDR2 as LQKENI. As DNA, the CDR3 is TGTGCCAGCTCACCCAGGGGAGACGGCTACACCTTC. This codes for CASSPRGDGYTF. The full variable domain, rest sourced from reference TRBV18 and TRBJ1-2, is NAGVMQNPRHLVRRRGQEARLRCSPMKGHSHVYWYRQLPEEGLKFMVYLQKENIIDESGMPKERFSAEFPKEGPSILRIQQVVRGDSAAYFCASSPRGDGYTFGSGTRLTVV.

The chain is built from TRBV7-9 and TRBJ2-1; D is unresolved. Germline V gene lookup returns CDR1 SEHNR and CDR2 FQNEAQ (reference sequence). V was clipped by 4 bases and J by 0 bases, with 4 bases between them. The CDR3 has 13 residues. The CDR3 reads CASSSNSYNEQFF. CDR3 DNA sequence: TGTGCCAGCAGCTCAAACTCCTACAATGAGCAGTTCTTC.

The chain uses TRBV10-3 and TRBJ2-7; D may be TRBD1 (6 bases). CDR3 length equals 14 residues. The ends were cut back, 8 bases at V and 3 bases at J, with 17 bases in the middle. CDR1 and CDR2 (germline): ENHRY, SYGVKD. CDR3 nucleotide sequence: TGTGCCATCGGGGGACACACGAGTGGCTACGAGCAGTACTTC. Its translation is CAIGGHTSGYEQYF.

This clone was detected a few times. The chain links TRBV2 to TRBJ2-7; 12 bases are shared with TRBD2. In germline, CDR1 is SNHLY, CDR2 FYNNEI. After removal of 7 bases from V and 6 bases from J, the junction contained 4 bases not matched to a gene. The CDR3 covers 13 residues. CDR3 in amino acids: CASTRTSGIEQYF. The CDR3 DNA sequence: TGTGCCAGCACCCGGACTAGCGGGATCGAGCAGTACTTC.

CDR3 coding DNA: TGTGCCAGTAGTATTAGGCCGGACTGGGAGCAGTACTTC. Amino acid sequence: CASSIRPDWEQYF. V usage is TRBV19 and J usage is TRBJ2-7; maybe TRBD2 (5 bases). There are 13 residues in the CDR3. Germline lookup yields CDR1 LNHDA and CDR2 SQIVND (reference sequence). Trimming pared 3 bases from V and 7 bases from J, leaving 13 bases between.

The chain couples TRBV11-2 to TRBJ1-4; 10 bases are shared with TRBD1. V lost 5 bases and J lost 8; bases outside the gene matches: 8. The CDR3 sequence is 15 residues long. Germline loops: CDR1 SGHAT, CDR2 FQNNGV. The CDR3 region has the DNA TGTGCCAGCAGCCCCCGGGACAGGGGAAAAGAAAAACTGTTTTTT. Translation: CASSPRDRGKEKLFF.

A single count supports this clone. The sample carries other DNA sequences with the same CDR3. The chain carries TRBV28 and TRBJ2-5, with D possibly matching TRBD2 (5 bases). Germline V gene sequence: CDR1 MDHEN, CDR2 SYDVKM. CDR3 length: 14 amino acids. V was clipped by 2 bases and J by 4 bases, with 11 bases between them. CDR3 in amino acids: CASSLNGGGETQYF. CDR3 sequence (DNA): TGTGCCAGCAGTTTAAATGGAGGAGGAGAGACCCAGTACTTC.

The genes are TRBV6-5 and TRBJ2-3; unclear D gene. V was clipped by 4 bases and J by 7 bases, with 6 bases between them. Germline-derived CDR1 and CDR2 are MNHEY and SVGAGI. There are 11 residues in the CDR3. The CDR3 DNA reads as TGTGCCAGCAGTTTTCAACATACGCAGTATTTT. The encoded protein is CASSFQHTQYF.